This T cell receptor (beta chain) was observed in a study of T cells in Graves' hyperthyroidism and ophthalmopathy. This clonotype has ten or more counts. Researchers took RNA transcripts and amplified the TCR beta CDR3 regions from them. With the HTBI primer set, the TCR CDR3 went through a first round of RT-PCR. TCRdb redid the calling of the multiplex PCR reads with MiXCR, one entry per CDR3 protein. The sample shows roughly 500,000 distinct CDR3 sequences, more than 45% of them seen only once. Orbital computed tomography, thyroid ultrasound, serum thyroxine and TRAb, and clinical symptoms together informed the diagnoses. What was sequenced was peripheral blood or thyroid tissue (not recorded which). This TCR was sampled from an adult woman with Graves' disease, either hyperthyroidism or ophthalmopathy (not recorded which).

CDR3 amino acids: CASSLFWTSGGNTGELFF. DNA of the CDR3: TGTGCCAGCAGCCTCTTCTGGACTAGCGGGGGGAACACCGGGGAGCTGTTTTTT. The V call is TRBV7-2, the J call TRBJ2-2; 13 positions match TRBD2. The CDR3 is 18 residues long. V lost 5 bases to trimming and J lost 1 base; unmatched junction nucleotides: 7. Germline loops: CDR1 SGHTA, CDR2 FQGNSA. Based on the CDR3 plus reference TRBV7-2 and TRBJ2-2, the full variable domain is GAGVSQSPSNKVTEKGKDVELRCDPISGHTALYWYRQSLGQGLEFLIYFQGNSAPDKSGLPSDRFSAERTGGSVSTLTIQRTQQEDSAVYLCASSLFWTSGGNTGELFFGEGSRLTVL.